Listed below are T cell receptor beta chains from one sample, sequenced in a study of sequential checkpoint blockade in melanoma. The repertoire was sequenced with immunoSEQ multiplex PCR; TCRdb's copy has only in-frame clones and lacks some. The sample contains 20,000 to 25,000 clones, 75% to 90% of which appear only once. The sample here was CD8+ T cells sorted from blood (inferred from file names), taken from a patient given nivolumab and ipilimumab in sequence. The source of these receptors is a human donor with melanoma. CDR3s include the opening cysteine and the closing phenylalanine or tryptophan. D genes are given only for firm matches. Some rows mark clone size as missing; the rest say once, few, many or name a class of expanded clone.

d_call j_call clone_size v_call cdr3_nt cdr3_aa
- TRBJ2-7 - TRBV5-6 TGTGCCAGCAGCCTACAGGGTTACGAGCAGTACTTC CASSLQGYEQYF
TRBD2 TRBJ2-7 - TRBV13 TGTGCCAGCAGCTCCCCCGCTAGCGGCTCCTACGAGCAGTACTTC CASSSPASGSYEQYF
TRBD1 TRBJ2-2 few TRBV4-1 TGCGCCAGCAGCGTCCAGGGGGAATTTACAGGGGTCGGGGAGCTGTTTTTT CASSVQGEFTGVGELFF
- TRBJ2-7 - TRBV18 TGTGCCAGCTCACCAGAAGCAGGGATCCACGAGCAGTACTTC CASSPEAGIHEQYF
- TRBJ1-1 once TRBV19 TGTGCCAGTAGTATCCTACCGACAGCCATGAACACTGAAGCTTTCTTT CASSILPTAMNTEAFF
TRBD1 TRBJ2-7 - TRBV28 TGTGCCAGCAGTTTGTCTCCGGGACAGAAAAAAGAGCAGTACTTC CASSLSPGQKKEQYF
- TRBJ2-1 - TRBV10-1 TGCGCCAGCAGCGACCCCGGGACAGAGCAGTTCTTC CASSDPGTEQFF
TRBD2 TRBJ2-1 - TRBV10-3 TGTGCCATCAGTGAGTCGGCTAGCGGGAGCTACAATGAGCAGTTCTTC CAISESASGSYNEQFF
- TRBJ2-5 - TRBV4-1 TGCGCCAGCAGCCAAGGATGGACAGTGGAGACCCAGTACTTC CASSQGWTVETQYF
TRBD1 TRBJ2-7 - TRBV28 TGTGCCAGCATGCTTCGGGACAGGGTTCTAGGCTACGAGCAGTACTTC CASMLRDRVLGYEQYF
TRBD1 TRBJ1-1 - TRBV15 TGTGCCACCAGCAGAAGGTCGGGGACAGGGTGGGCTTTCTTT CATSRRSGTGWAFF
- TRBJ2-7 once TRBV9 TGTGCCAGCAGCGTAGGAGAATTAGACTACGAGCAGTACTTC CASSVGELDYEQYF
- TRBJ2-1 - TRBV29-1 TGCAGCGTTGCGGGTTCTGAGCAGTTCTTC CSVAGSEQFF
- TRBJ1-2 - TRBV4-2 TGTGCCAGCAGCCAAGAGGAGGGTTCGAGCTATGGCTACACCTTC CASSQEEGSSYGYTF
- TRBJ2-3 - TRBV9 TGTGCCAGCAGCTCACTTAACACAGATACGCAGTATTTT CASSSLNTDTQYF
TRBD1 TRBJ1-1 - TRBV5-1 TGCGCCAGCAGCTTGGAAGGGACAGGGGGCTCTAGTGAAGCTTTCTTT CASSLEGTGGSSEAFF
- TRBJ2-7 - TRBV6-1 TGTGCCAGCAGTGGGGGACACGGGCCAAGCTCCTACGAGCAGTACTTC CASSGGHGPSSYEQYF
TRBD2 TRBJ2-2 - TRBV2 TGTGCCAGCAGTGATGGACTAGCGAACACCGGGGAGCTGTTTTTT CASSDGLANTGELFF